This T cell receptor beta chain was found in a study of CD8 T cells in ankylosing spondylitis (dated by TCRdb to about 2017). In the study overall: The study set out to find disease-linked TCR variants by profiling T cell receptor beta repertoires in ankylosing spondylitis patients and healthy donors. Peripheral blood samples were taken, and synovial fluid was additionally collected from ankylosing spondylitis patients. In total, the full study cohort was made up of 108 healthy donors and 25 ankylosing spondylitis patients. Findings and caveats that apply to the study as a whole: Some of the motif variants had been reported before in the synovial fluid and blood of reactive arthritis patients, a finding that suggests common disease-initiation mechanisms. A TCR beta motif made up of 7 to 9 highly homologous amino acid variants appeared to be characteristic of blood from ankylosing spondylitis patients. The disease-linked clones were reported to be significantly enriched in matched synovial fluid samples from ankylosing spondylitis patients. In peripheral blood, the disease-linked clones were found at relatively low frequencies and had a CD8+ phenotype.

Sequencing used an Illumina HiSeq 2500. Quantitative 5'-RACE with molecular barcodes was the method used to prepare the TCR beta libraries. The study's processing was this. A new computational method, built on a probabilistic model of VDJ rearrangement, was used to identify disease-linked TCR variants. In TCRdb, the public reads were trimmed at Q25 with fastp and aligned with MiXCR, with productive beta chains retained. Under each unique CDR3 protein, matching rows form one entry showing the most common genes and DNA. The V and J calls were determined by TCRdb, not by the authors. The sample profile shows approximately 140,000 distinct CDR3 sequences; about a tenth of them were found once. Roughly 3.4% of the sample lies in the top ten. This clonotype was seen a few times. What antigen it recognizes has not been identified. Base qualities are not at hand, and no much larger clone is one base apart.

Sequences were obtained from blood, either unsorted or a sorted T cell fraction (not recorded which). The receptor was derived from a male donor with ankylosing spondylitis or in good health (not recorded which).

The DNA sequence follows: TGTGCCAGCAGCTCGCCCGACAATCAGCCCCAGCATTTT. Translated, this gives CASSSPDNQPQHF. The rearranged segments are TRBV7-3 and TRBJ1-5; the D gene is unclear. V is clipped by 4 bases and J by 3 bases, and the sequence between their germline boundaries is 7 bases long. The CDR3 runs 13 residues from the cysteine to the phenylalanine. The read is trimmed to its CDR3 DNA, 39 bases read in frame from base 1. The CDR1 and CDR2 encoded by the germline V gene are SGHTA and FQGTGA.